This TCR beta chain was sequenced for a study of CD8 T cells in ankylosing spondylitis. This clonotype was seen ten or more times. The antigen is undetermined. TCRdb reprocessed the 5' RACE reads with MiXCR, giving one entry per CDR3 protein. The sample gives roughly 440,000 distinct CDR3 sequences, roughly 15% of which show up once; just over 1% is in the top ten. Findings and limits, study-wide: Seemingly distinctive of ankylosing spondylitis blood was a TCR beta motif formed by eight highly homologous variants.

The CDR3 has 14 amino acids. Germline lookup yields CDR1 SNHLY and CDR2 FYNNEI. Trimming removed 6 bases from V and 1 base from J; junction bases left unmatched: 2. The sequenced sample consisted of blood, either unsorted or a sorted T cell fraction (not recorded which). This TCR was sampled from a male donor with ankylosing spondylitis. J is TRBJ2-3 and V is TRBV2; 9 nucleotides agree with TRBD2. The CDR3 is CASSWTSGTDTQYF. In DNA form, the CDR3 reads TGTGCCAGCAGCTGGACTAGCGGCACAGATACGCAGTATTTT.